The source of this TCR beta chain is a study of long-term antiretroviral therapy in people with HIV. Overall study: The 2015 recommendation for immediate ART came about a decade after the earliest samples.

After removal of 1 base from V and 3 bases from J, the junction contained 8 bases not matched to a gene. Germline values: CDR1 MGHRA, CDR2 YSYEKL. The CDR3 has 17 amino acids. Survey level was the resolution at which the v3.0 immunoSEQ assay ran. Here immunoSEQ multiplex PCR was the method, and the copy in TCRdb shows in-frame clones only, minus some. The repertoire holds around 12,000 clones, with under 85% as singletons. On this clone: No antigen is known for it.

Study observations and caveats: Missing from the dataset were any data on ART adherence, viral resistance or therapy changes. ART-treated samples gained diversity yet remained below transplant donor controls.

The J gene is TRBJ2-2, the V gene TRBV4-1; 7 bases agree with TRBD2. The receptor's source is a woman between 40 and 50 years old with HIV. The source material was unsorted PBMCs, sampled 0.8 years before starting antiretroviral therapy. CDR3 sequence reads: CASSQASGTTYTGELFF. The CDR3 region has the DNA TGCGCCAGCAGCCAAGCCTCCGGGACTACGTACACCGGGGAGCTGTTTTTT.